One sample yielded the 23 T cell receptor beta chains listed below, sequenced in a study of OX40 agonist ivuxolimab in advanced cancers. Produced via immunoSEQ multiplex PCR; TCRdb's table is partial and in-frame only. Of roughly 71,000 clones in the sample, 65% to 85% were seen once. The sequenced sample was CD4+ or CD8+ T cells sorted from blood, obtained in a trial of the OX40 agonist ivuxolimab. These receptor sequences come from an adult with an advanced solid tumor such as melanoma, head and neck, liver or kidney cancer.

The chain has TRBV7-8 and TRBJ2-7; 12 bases map to TRBD2. With 5 bases clipped from V and 2 bases from J, the junction kept 4 bases outside the gene matches. CDR3 size: 15 residues. Looked up from germline, CDR1 is SGHVS and CDR2 is FQNEAQ. This CDR3 is CASSRLAGATYEQYF. CDR3 DNA sequence: TGTGCCAGCAGCCGACTAGCGGGAGCCACCTACGAGCAGTACTTC. Based on the CDR3 plus reference TRBV7-8 and TRBJ2-7, the full variable domain is GAGVSQSPRYKVAKRGQDVALRCDPISGHVSLFWYQQALGQGPEFLTYFQNEAQLDKSGLPSDRFFAERPEGSVSTLKIQRTQQEDSAVYLCASSRLAGATYEQYFGPGTRLTVT.

The chain carries TRBV6-1 and TRBJ1-4; D is unclear. Germline CDR1 and CDR2: MNHNS and SASEGT. The CDR3 is 13 residues long. V lost 10 bases to trimming and J lost 10 bases, with 19 bases between them. CDR3 in amino acids: CATEERGFVKLFF. The DNA for the CDR3 is TGTGCCACCGAAGAGAGAGGGTTCGTAAAACTGTTTTTT.

The V and J genes are TRBV10-3 and TRBJ1-5; D is undetermined. V dropped 0 bases and J dropped 2 bases, with 8 bases sitting between them. The CDR3 is made up of 15 amino acids. Germline assignment: CDR1 ENHRY and CDR2 SYGVKD. CDR3 in amino acids: CAISESRGGNQPQHF. In DNA form, the CDR3 reads TGTGCCATCAGTGAGTCGCGCGGCGGCAATCAGCCCCAGCATTTT.

This rearrangement joins TRBV19 to TRBJ2-1, with 15 bases matching TRBD2. Germline V CDR1 and CDR2: LNHDA, SQIVND (reference sequence). Trimming took 7 bases from V and 1 from J; bases not matched to a gene: 8. The CDR3 contains 18 residues. The CDR3 reads CASTRGLAGGRSYNEQFF. For the CDR3, the DNA is TGTGCCAGTACCCGAGGACTAGCGGGAGGGCGGTCCTACAATGAGCAGTTCTTC.

This rearrangement joins TRBV18 to TRBJ2-7; TRBD1 might be the D (6 bases). Germline V gene sequence: CDR1 KGHSH, CDR2 LQKENI. This CDR3 has 16 residues. The ends were cut back, 2 bases at V and 1 base at J, with 15 bases in the middle. The CDR3 region is CASSPRRGQLSYEQYF. CDR3 DNA: TGTGCCAGCTCACCAAGAAGAGGACAGCTTTCCTACGAGCAGTACTTC. Supplemented by reference TRBV18 and TRBJ2-7, the full variable domain reads NAGVMQNPRHLVRRRGQEARLRCSPMKGHSHVYWYRQLPEEGLKFMVYLQKENIIDESGMPKERFSAEFPKEGPSILRIQQVVRGDSAAYFCASSPRRGQLSYEQYFGPGTRLTVT.

In its sample, this clone was seen a few times. V usage is TRBV5-1 and J usage is TRBJ2-5, with a tentative D call TRBD2 (7 bases). The CDR3 contains 15 residues. The ends were cut back, 1 base at V and 2 bases at J, with 12 bases in the middle. The germline CDR1 and CDR2 sequences are SGHRS and YFSETQ. The CDR3 region has the DNA TGCGCCAGCAGCTTGCAGGGGCGGGGGCAAGAGACCCAGTACTTC. Translating it yields CASSLQGRGQETQYF. The full variable domain, rest sourced from reference TRBV5-1 and TRBJ2-5, is KAGVTQTPRYLIKTRGQQVTLSCSPISGHRSVSWYQQTPGQGLQFLFEYFSETQRNKGNFPGRFSGRQFSNSRSEMNVSTLELGDSALYLCASSLQGRGQETQYFGPGTRLLVL.

CDR3 loop: CASSPLLAGGPNEQFF. The CDR3 DNA sequence: TGTGCCAGCAGCCCGTTACTAGCGGGAGGGCCGAATGAGCAGTTCTTC. The chain couples TRBV14 to TRBJ2-1; 13 bases line up with TRBD2. The CDR3 contains 16 residues. The germline V gene has CDR1 SGHDN and CDR2 FVKESK. V was pared by 4 bases and J by 7 bases, with 7 bases of the junction left unmatched.

The V gene is TRBV28, the J gene TRBJ1-3, with a tentative D call TRBD1 (6 bases). Trimming pared 6 bases from V and 0 bases from J, leaving 15 bases between. The CDR3 contains 16 residues. Germline assignment: CDR1 MDHEN and CDR2 SYDVKM. This chain's CDR3 is CASRKPQGHSGNTIYF. In nucleotides, the CDR3 is TGTGCCAGCAGGAAGCCACAGGGTCACTCTGGAAACACCATATATTTT.

The rearrangement uses TRBV27 and TRBJ1-1; a weak D match, TRBD1 (5 bases). Germline V lookup: CDR1 MNHEY, CDR2 SMNVEV (reference sequence). V was shortened by 3 bases and J by 3 bases, with 20 bases between the two germline ends. This CDR3 region has 17 residues. The CDR3 is CASSFSRVPTRDTEAFF. Written as DNA, the CDR3 is TGTGCCAGCAGTTTTTCCAGGGTCCCGACTCGGGACACTGAAGCTTTCTTT.

This clone showed up just once. The V and J genes are TRBV5-6 and TRBJ2-3, with 8 positions matching TRBD1. The CDR3 has 15 amino acids. Germline V gives CDR1 SGHDT, CDR2 YYEEEE. The trim removed 3 bases at V and 6 bases at J, leaving 9 bases unmatched. The CDR3 loop is CASSSLQGDRDTQYF. CDR3 sequence (DNA): TGTGCCAGCAGCTCCTTACAGGGGGACCGGGATACGCAGTATTTT.

V and J are TRBV10-3 and TRBJ2-2; perhaps TRBD2 as D (6 bases). The V gene lost 1 base and the J gene lost 1 base, with 10 bases spanning the gap. Germline CDR1 ENHRY, CDR2 SYGVKD. This CDR3 comprises 16 residues. The CDR3 is CAISEYGGQNTGELFF. DNA of the CDR3: TGTGCCATCAGTGAGTACGGGGGTCAGAACACCGGGGAGCTGTTTTTT.

This clone has a single count. The V call is TRBV5-1, the J call TRBJ1-1, with 9 bases fitting TRBD1. Germline CDR1 SGHRS, CDR2 YFSETQ. This CDR3 contains 16 residues. Trimming removed 5 bases from V and 2 bases from J; junction bases left unmatched: 10. CDR3 residues: CASSQTGGGSNTEAFF. CDR3 DNA: TGCGCCAGCAGTCAGACAGGGGGTGGCTCTAACACTGAAGCTTTCTTT.

This chain connects TRBV28 to TRBJ2-7, with D perhaps being TRBD1 or TRBD2 (5 bases each). The length of the CDR3 is 15 residues. V lost 6 bases and J 4 bases, leaving 19 bases between the germline ends. Per the germline V gene, CDR1 is MDHEN and CDR2 is SYDVKM. The CDR3 loop reads CASRPGSQGGYEQYF. The CDR3 nucleotides read TGTGCCAGCAGGCCAGGGAGTCAGGGCGGATACGAGCAGTACTTC.

The chain combines TRBV9 with TRBJ2-1; possible D gene TRBD2, 6 bases. Germline V gene data show CDR1 as SGDLS and CDR2 as YYNGEE. This CDR3 region has 15 residues. Between the trimmed V and J ends, which lost 0 bases and 8 bases, there was a span of 15 bases. The DNA for the CDR3 is TGTGCCAGCAGCGTAGGAGGGGAGGTATGGGATGAGCAGTTCTTC. Residues: CASSVGGEVWDEQFF.

The rearrangement uses TRBV14 and TRBJ1-1; D may be TRBD1 (5 bases). CDR1 and CDR2 from the germline V gene are SGHDN and FVKESK. V gave up 2 bases and J gave up 0 bases, with 13 bases separating them. CDR3 size: 16 residues. The CDR3 region is CASSQLAGYMNTEAFF. CDR3 DNA: TGTGCCAGCAGCCAATTAGCAGGGTATATGAACACTGAAGCTTTCTTT.

The V gene is TRBV7-3, the J gene TRBJ2-1; 13 positions agree with TRBD2. Germline V gene data show CDR1 as SGHTA and CDR2 as FQGTGA. CDR3 length: 15 amino acids. The ends lost 4 bases at V and 11 bases at J; junction bases unmatched: 8. The CDR3 DNA reads TGTGCCAGCAGCTCCCCGACTAGCGGGAGGCTTAAGCAGTTCTTC. It translates to CASSSPTSGRLKQFF.

The rearrangement joins TRBV7-9 to TRBJ2-1, with 10 bases matching TRBD2. Germline CDR1 and CDR2: SEHNR and FQNEAQ (reference sequence). V dropped 5 bases and J dropped 13; count of bases not matched to a gene: 8. The CDR3 is made up of 13 amino acids. CDR3 DNA sequence: TGTGCCAGCAGCCTCTCCCGGACTAGCGGACAGTTCTTC. Encoded protein: CASSLSRTSGQFF. Full variable domain (outside the CDR3, taken from reference TRBV7-9 and TRBJ2-1): DTGVSQNPRHKITKRGQNVTFRCDPISEHNRLYWYRQTLGQGPEFLTYFQNEAQLEKSRLLSDRFSAERPKGSFSTLEIQRTEQGDSAMYLCASSLSRTSGQFFGPGTRLTVL.

This chain uses TRBV11-3 with TRBJ2-1; no reliable D call. CDR1 is SGHNT, CDR2 YENEEA, per germline. V was pared by 2 bases and J by 1 base, with 12 bases between. The CDR3 consists of 16 residues. The CDR3 DNA follows: TGTGCCAGCAGCTTATTCGGCACAGAATCCTACAATGAGCAGTTCTTC. As protein: CASSLFGTESYNEQFF.

This chain connects TRBV28 to TRBJ2-5, with 8 positions matching TRBD2. J lost 6 bases, V lost 5 bases, and 11 bases had no gene match. Germline values: CDR1 MDHEN, CDR2 SYDVKM. The CDR3 extends over 15 amino acids. The CDR3 protein is CASSPQRGTGKTQYF. The CDR3 nucleotides read TGTGCCAGCAGTCCCCAGCGGGGGACGGGGAAGACCCAGTACTTC.

The rearrangement uses TRBV7-2 and TRBJ2-3; no reliable D call. CDR3 size: 14 residues. V lost 2 bases and J lost 0, with 6 bases in between. Germline CDR1 and CDR2: SGHTA and FQGNSA. The CDR3 here is CASSLTASTDTQYF. The DNA for the CDR3 is TGTGCCAGCAGCTTAACGGCTAGCACAGATACGCAGTATTTT. Complete variable domain (other parts from reference TRBV7-2 and TRBJ2-3): GAGVSQSPSNKVTEKGKDVELRCDPISGHTALYWYRQSLGQGLEFLIYFQGNSAPDKSGLPSDRFSAERTGGSVSTLTIQRTQQEDSAVYLCASSLTASTDTQYFGPGTRLTVL.

The chain has TRBV6-6 and TRBJ2-6, with D hard to call. Trimming removed 6 bases from V and 0 bases from J, with 9 bases in between. The CDR3 runs 15 residues. Germline V gene data show CDR1 as MNHNY and CDR2 as SVGAGI (reference sequence). The CDR3 region is CASSPQSSGANVLTF. DNA of the CDR3: TGTGCCAGCAGCCCTCAGAGCTCTGGGGCCAACGTCCTGACTTTC.

The chain uses TRBV30 and TRBJ1-2, with D uncertain. V lost 3 bases and J 7 bases, leaving 18 bases between the germline ends. The CDR3 sequence is 14 residues long. Germline V gene lookup returns CDR1 GTSNPN and CDR2 SVGIG (reference sequence). The CDR3 loop is CAWRHLTPTGGYTF. For the CDR3, the DNA is TGTGCCTGGAGGCACCTGACCCCGACGGGTGGCTACACCTTC.

The chain links TRBV6-5 to TRBJ2-5; D perhaps matches TRBD2 (6 bases). The germline CDR1 and CDR2 sequences are MNHEY and SVGAGI. The CDR3 contains 14 residues. The V and J ends lost 7 bases and 1 base respectively, with 13 bases between them. Written as DNA, the CDR3 is TGTGCCAGCAAATTTGCCGGGAGCCAAGAGACCCAGTACTTC. This translates into CASKFAGSQETQYF.